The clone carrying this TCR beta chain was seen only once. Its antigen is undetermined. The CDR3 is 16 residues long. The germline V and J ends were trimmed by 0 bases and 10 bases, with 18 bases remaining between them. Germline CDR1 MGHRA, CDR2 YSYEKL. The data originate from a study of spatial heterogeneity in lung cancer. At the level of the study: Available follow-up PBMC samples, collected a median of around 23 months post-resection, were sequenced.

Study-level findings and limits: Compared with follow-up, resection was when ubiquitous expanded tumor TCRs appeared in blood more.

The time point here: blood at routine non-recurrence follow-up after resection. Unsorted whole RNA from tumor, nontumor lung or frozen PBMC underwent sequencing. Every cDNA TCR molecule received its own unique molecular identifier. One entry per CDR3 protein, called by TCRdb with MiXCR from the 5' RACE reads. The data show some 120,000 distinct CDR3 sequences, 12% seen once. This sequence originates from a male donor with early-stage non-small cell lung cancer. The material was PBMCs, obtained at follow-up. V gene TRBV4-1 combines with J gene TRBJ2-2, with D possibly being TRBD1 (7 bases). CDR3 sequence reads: CASSQDWPGGTVELFF. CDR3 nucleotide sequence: TGCGCCAGCAGCCAAGATTGGCCAGGGGGGACTGTGGAGCTGTTTTTT.